A selection of T cell receptor beta chains follows, all from one sample in a study of cytomegalovirus exposure and HLA in healthy donors. Clones were sequenced by immunoSEQ multiplex PCR, and TCRdb holds only the in-frame ones, with some missing. The sample carries 190,000 or so clones, less than 90% recorded once. The sequencing input was PBMCs. The receptors shown here come from a middle-aged man in good health and CMV-seronegative. CDR3s include the opening cysteine and the closing phenylalanine or tryptophan. Each record gives: D gene, clone size, V gene, J gene, CDR3 protein, CDR3 DNA. D genes are given only for firm matches. Not all rows give a size; the values are once, few, many and, for expanded clones, a class.

d_call: .
clone_size: few
v_call: TRBV19
j_call: TRBJ1-1
cdr3_aa: CASSIRGKGRNTEAFF
cdr3_nt: TGTGCCAGTAGTATCAGAGGGAAGGGTCGGAACACTGAAGCTTTCTTT

d_call: .
clone_size: .
v_call: TRBV29-1
j_call: TRBJ2-7
cdr3_aa: CSVTGGGMDYEQYF
cdr3_nt: TGCAGCGTTACTGGTGGCGGGATGGACTACGAGCAGTACTTC

d_call: TRBD1
clone_size: few
v_call: TRBV5-5
j_call: TRBJ1-5
cdr3_aa: CASSLGTGVYSNQPQHF
cdr3_nt: TGTGCCAGCAGCTTAGGGACAGGAGTTTATAGCAATCAGCCCCAGCATTTT

d_call: .
clone_size: .
v_call: TRBV7-3
j_call: TRBJ2-1
cdr3_aa: CASSSTRFQNEQFF
cdr3_nt: TGTGCCAGCAGCTCCACTCGGTTCCAAAATGAGCAGTTCTTC

d_call: TRBD1
clone_size: .
v_call: TRBV6-6
j_call: TRBJ1-1
cdr3_aa: CATRRQGKNTEAFF
cdr3_nt: TGTGCCACCAGAAGACAGGGAAAGAACACTGAAGCTTTCTTT

d_call: .
clone_size: .
v_call: TRBV28
j_call: TRBJ1-2
cdr3_aa: CATKQGNYGYTF
cdr3_nt: TGTGCCACCAAACAGGGTAACTATGGCTACACCTTC

d_call: .
clone_size: .
v_call: TRBV7-8
j_call: TRBJ1-5
cdr3_aa: CASSLEGRGNQPQHF
cdr3_nt: TGTGCCAGCAGCTTAGAAGGGAGGGGCAATCAGCCCCAGCATTTT

d_call: TRBD1
clone_size: .
v_call: TRBV4-2
j_call: TRBJ2-2
cdr3_aa: CASSPGTATGELFF
cdr3_nt: TGTGCCAGCAGCCCCGGGACAGCCACCGGGGAGCTGTTTTTT

d_call: TRBD2
clone_size: .
v_call: TRBV4-1
j_call: TRBJ2-3
cdr3_aa: CASSQVALAGFTDTQYF
cdr3_nt: TGCGCCAGCAGCCAAGTTGCACTAGCGGGATTCACAGATACGCAGTATTTT

d_call: TRBD1
clone_size: few
v_call: TRBV10-3
j_call: TRBJ1-1
cdr3_aa: CAISESGQTEAFF
cdr3_nt: TGTGCCATCAGTGAGTCGGGACAGACCGAAGCTTTCTTT

d_call: .
clone_size: .
v_call: TRBV5-1
j_call: TRBJ2-3
cdr3_aa: CASSSVGQLTDTQYF
cdr3_nt: TGCGCCAGCAGTTCAGTTGGACAGCTCACAGATACGCAGTATTTT

d_call: .
clone_size: .
v_call: TRBV5-5
j_call: TRBJ2-7
cdr3_aa: CASSRREGAYEQYF
cdr3_nt: TGTGCCAGCAGCCGTCGTGAGGGGGCCTACGAGCAGTACTTC

d_call: TRBD2
clone_size: .
v_call: TRBV27
j_call: TRBJ2-3
cdr3_aa: CASRPWGGKTDTQYF
cdr3_nt: TGTGCCAGCAGACCCTGGGGGGGGAAGACAGATACGCAGTATTTT

d_call: .
clone_size: once
v_call: TRBV21-1
j_call: TRBJ2-5
cdr3_aa: CASSSGREGEETQYF
cdr3_nt: TGTGCCAGCAGCAGTGGACGGGAGGGTGAAGAGACCCAGTACTTC

d_call: .
clone_size: once
v_call: TRBV9
j_call: TRBJ2-1
cdr3_aa: CASSVAGSSNEQFF
cdr3_nt: TGTGCCAGCAGCGTAGCCGGGAGTAGCAATGAGCAGTTCTTC

d_call: TRBD1
clone_size: .
v_call: TRBV19
j_call: TRBJ2-3
cdr3_aa: CASSERDSDTQYF
cdr3_nt: TGTGCCAGTAGTGAACGGGACAGTGATACGCAGTATTTT

d_call: .
clone_size: few
v_call: TRBV4-1
j_call: TRBJ2-3
cdr3_aa: CASSQEPDTQYF
cdr3_nt: TGCGCCAGCAGCCAGGAGCCGGATACGCAGTATTTT

d_call: .
clone_size: once
v_call: TRBV20-1
j_call: TRBJ2-1
cdr3_aa: CSASLYEQFF
cdr3_nt: TGCAGTGCTAGTCTGTATGAGCAGTTCTTC

d_call: TRBD1
clone_size: .
v_call: TRBV19
j_call: TRBJ2-2
cdr3_aa: CASRRGQPNTGELFF
cdr3_nt: TGTGCCAGCCGAAGGGGACAGCCGAACACCGGGGAGCTGTTTTTT

d_call: .
clone_size: .
v_call: TRBV6-4
j_call: TRBJ1-1
cdr3_aa: CASSDPRSAGGTEAFF
cdr3_nt: TGTGCCAGCAGTGACCCGCGGAGTGCGGGCGGCACTGAAGCTTTCTTT

d_call: .
clone_size: .
v_call: TRBV7-2
j_call: TRBJ1-2
cdr3_aa: CASSRDGANYGYTF
cdr3_nt: TGTGCCAGCAGCCGCGACGGAGCTAACTATGGCTACACCTTC

d_call: .
clone_size: .
v_call: TRBV7-2
j_call: TRBJ2-7
cdr3_aa: CASSSYGYEQYF
cdr3_nt: TGTGCCAGCAGCTCTTACGGTTACGAGCAGTACTTC

d_call: TRBD2
clone_size: .
v_call: TRBV19
j_call: TRBJ2-5
cdr3_aa: CASSYGGGSRETQYF
cdr3_nt: TGTGCCAGTAGTTATGGCGGGGGGTCACGCGAGACCCAGTACTTC

d_call: .
clone_size: .
v_call: TRBV14
j_call: TRBJ2-5
cdr3_aa: CASSQVAGPQETQYF
cdr3_nt: TGTGCCAGCAGCCAAGTGGCAGGGCCTCAAGAGACCCAGTACTTC

d_call: .
clone_size: .
v_call: TRBV18
j_call: TRBJ1-3
cdr3_aa: CASSPQGSSGNTIYF
cdr3_nt: TGTGCCAGCTCGCCCCAGGGCAGCTCTGGAAACACCATATATTTT

d_call: .
clone_size: .
v_call: TRBV6-5
j_call: TRBJ1-2
cdr3_aa: CASSLTGWGGYTF
cdr3_nt: TGTGCCAGCAGCTTAACAGGGTGGGGTGGCTACACCTTC

d_call: .
clone_size: few
v_call: TRBV6-1
j_call: TRBJ2-6
cdr3_aa: CASSERGLPSGANVLTF
cdr3_nt: TGTGCCAGCAGTGAAAGGGGCCTTCCCTCTGGGGCCAACGTCCTGACTTTC

d_call: TRBD2
clone_size: .
v_call: TRBV5-4
j_call: TRBJ2-3
cdr3_aa: CASRFPSGRGFTDTQYF
cdr3_nt: TGTGCCAGCAGATTCCCTTCCGGGCGGGGGTTCACAGATACGCAGTATTTT

d_call: .
clone_size: .
v_call: TRBV5-8
j_call: TRBJ2-1
cdr3_aa: CASSLHRGNEQFF
cdr3_nt: TGTGCCAGCAGCTTGCATCGGGGCAATGAGCAGTTCTTC

d_call: .
clone_size: once
v_call: TRBV5-1
j_call: TRBJ2-2
cdr3_aa: CASSNPRIWGEPAGELFF
cdr3_nt: TGCGCCAGCAGCAACCCTCGTATATGGGGAGAGCCCGCCGGGGAGCTGTTTTTT

d_call: TRBD1
clone_size: .
v_call: TRBV6-5
j_call: TRBJ2-7
cdr3_aa: CASTKGQGRDEQYF
cdr3_nt: TGTGCCAGCACCAAGGGACAGGGGAGGGACGAGCAGTACTTC

d_call: TRBD1
clone_size: .
v_call: TRBV10-3
j_call: TRBJ1-1
cdr3_aa: CAISEQGYTEAFF
cdr3_nt: TGTGCCATCAGCGAACAGGGGTACACTGAAGCTTTCTTT

d_call: .
clone_size: few
v_call: TRBV19
j_call: TRBJ1-5
cdr3_aa: CASSPRDNQPQHF
cdr3_nt: TGTGCCAGTAGTCCAAGAGACAATCAGCCCCAGCATTTT

d_call: TRBD2
clone_size: once
v_call: TRBV7-8
j_call: TRBJ2-7
cdr3_aa: CASSWGGGYEQYF
cdr3_nt: TGTGCCAGCAGCTGGGGGGGAGGCTACGAGCAGTACTTC

d_call: .
clone_size: .
v_call: TRBV7-2
j_call: TRBJ1-6
cdr3_aa: CASSSSGGRVGSPLHF
cdr3_nt: TGTGCCAGCAGCTCATCCGGTGGGAGGGTTGGATCACCCCTCCACTTT

d_call: TRBD1
clone_size: .
v_call: TRBV7-8
j_call: TRBJ2-7
cdr3_aa: CASSPRTGSYEQYF
cdr3_nt: TGTGCCAGCAGCCCTAGGACAGGTTCCTACGAGCAGTACTTC

d_call: TRBD1
clone_size: once
v_call: TRBV5-1
j_call: TRBJ1-3
cdr3_aa: CASSYGQALSGNTIYF
cdr3_nt: TGCGCCAGCAGCTATGGACAGGCCCTCTCTGGAAACACCATATATTTT

d_call: TRBD1
clone_size: .
v_call: TRBV5-4
j_call: TRBJ2-7
cdr3_aa: CASSPGQGGSYEQYF
cdr3_nt: TGTGCCAGCAGCCCGGGACAGGGGGGATCCTACGAGCAGTACTTC

d_call: TRBD2
clone_size: once
v_call: TRBV28
j_call: TRBJ2-7
cdr3_aa: CATLVSGRGGEQYF
cdr3_nt: TGTGCCACCCTGGTCAGCGGGAGAGGGGGCGAGCAGTACTTC

d_call: TRBD2
clone_size: .
v_call: TRBV6-4
j_call: TRBJ2-2
cdr3_aa: CASSDSGGVTGELFF
cdr3_nt: TGTGCCAGCAGTGACTCTGGGGGGGTCACCGGGGAGCTGTTTTTT

d_call: .
clone_size: few
v_call: TRBV29-1
j_call: TRBJ2-5
cdr3_aa: CSVDGGRTETQYF
cdr3_nt: TGCAGCGTTGACGGGGGGCGCACGGAGACCCAGTACTTC

d_call: .
clone_size: .
v_call: TRBV6-5
j_call: TRBJ2-1
cdr3_aa: CASSYHGGSYNEQFF
cdr3_nt: TGTGCCAGCAGTTACCACGGGGGCTCCTACAATGAGCAGTTCTTC

d_call: TRBD1
clone_size: .
v_call: TRBV19
j_call: TRBJ1-2
cdr3_aa: CASTPDRARGYTF
cdr3_nt: TGTGCCAGTACCCCGGACAGGGCGAGGGGCTACACCTTC

d_call: .
clone_size: .
v_call: TRBV29-1
j_call: TRBJ1-1
cdr3_aa: CSVVGTTRNTEAFF
cdr3_nt: TGCAGCGTTGTGGGGACAACAAGGAACACTGAAGCTTTCTTT

d_call: .
clone_size: .
v_call: TRBV5-1
j_call: TRBJ2-5
cdr3_aa: CASRSYGPPGQETQYF
cdr3_nt: TGCGCCAGCAGATCTTATGGCCCGCCGGGCCAAGAGACCCAGTACTTC

d_call: .
clone_size: .
v_call: TRBV28
j_call: TRBJ2-5
cdr3_aa: CASSLGVGGGYQETQYF
cdr3_nt: TGTGCCAGCAGTTTAGGGGTAGGCGGAGGATATCAAGAGACCCAGTACTTC

d_call: TRBD1
clone_size: .
v_call: TRBV6-5
j_call: TRBJ1-2
cdr3_aa: CASSPGRQGDGYTF
cdr3_nt: TGTGCCAGCAGCCCCGGTAGACAGGGGGATGGCTACACCTTC

d_call: .
clone_size: few
v_call: TRBV9
j_call: TRBJ2-1
cdr3_aa: CASSVVLATYNEQFF
cdr3_nt: TGTGCCAGCAGCGTAGTACTAGCAACCTACAATGAGCAGTTCTTC

d_call: .
clone_size: .
v_call: TRBV2
j_call: TRBJ2-3
cdr3_aa: CASSGQGKGTDTQYF
cdr3_nt: TGTGCCAGCAGTGGTCAGGGGAAGGGCACAGATACGCAGTATTTT

d_call: TRBD2
clone_size: few
v_call: TRBV29-1
j_call: TRBJ2-3
cdr3_aa: CSVGGPTSDTDTQYF
cdr3_nt: TGCAGCGTTGGAGGACCGACTAGCGACACAGATACGCAGTATTTT

d_call: .
clone_size: .
v_call: TRBV5-6
j_call: TRBJ2-1
cdr3_aa: CASSFVRGEQFF
cdr3_nt: TGTGCCAGCAGCTTTGTCCGGGGTGAGCAGTTCTTC